Reported below is one T cell receptor (beta chain). No antigen is known for it. The data derive from a study of T and B cells in COVID-19 patients. TRB rearrangements were amplified by multiplex PCR with BIOMED2 TRB-A/B primers. TCRdb ran MiXCR on the multiplex PCR reads and lists one entry per CDR3 protein. The table lists approximately 8,300 distinct CDR3 sequences, roughly two fifths of them singletons. Notes on the study in general: Few blood samples existed from mildly ill patients during symptoms or early in severe cases. At recovery TRB diversity and richness exceeded healthy donors, after highly clonal active COVID-19 repertoires. In COVID-19 patients, T cell receptor beta variable and joining gene use was reportedly strongly skewed.

TRB was amplified from around 250-500 ng of blood genomic DNA. The origin of this receptor is a human donor with active COVID-19. The sequenced sample consisted of blood.

The CDR3 reads CASSIGTLSYEQYF. CDR3 in DNA: TGTGCCAGTAGTATCGGGACGCTCTCCTACGAGCAGTACTTC. This rearrangement joins TRBV19 to TRBJ2-7; perhaps D is TRBD1 or TRBD2 (5 bases each). The CDR3 runs to 14 residues. V lost 3 bases, J lost 0 bases, and 9 bases lay in between. CDR1 is LNHDA and CDR2 is SQIVND in the germline V gene (reference sequence).